This T cell receptor beta chain originates from a study of vaccination and CD4 T cells after COVID-19. Note on this clonotype: Its antigen is not known.

The treatment denotes: roughly nine-day PBMC culture with coronavirus spike peptide pools or control peptides (ViraFEST assay). The Oncomine TCR Beta short-read assay generated sequence data from the DNA of cultured CD4+ T cells. TCRdb processed the PCR reads anew with MiXCR; each CDR3 protein has one entry. Of roughly 3,700 distinct CDR3 sequences in the sample, roughly 44% were seen once. The length of the CDR3 is 12 residues. V lost 4 bases and J lost 5, with 8 bases in between. CDR1 is KGHSH, CDR2 LQKENI, per germline. Source material: CD4+ T cells from blood, cultured in vitro. The chain uses TRBV18 and TRBJ2-5, with D uncertain. The sequence was obtained from a human donor who had recovered from COVID-19. In DNA, the CDR3 is TGTGCCAGCTCACTGTATGCGGAGACCCAGTACTTC. Its protein product is CASSLYAETQYF.